This T cell receptor beta chain was recovered during a study of T cells in Graves' hyperthyroidism and ophthalmopathy. Study information: Peripheral blood sampling occurred at initial diagnosis, before any treatment. Study results and limitations: Most thyroid clonotypes that were expanded above 0.001 also turned up in blood. A model of 13 V-J features distinguished ophthalmopathy from stable hyperthyroidism.

Germline lookup yields CDR1 WNHNN and CDR2 SYGVQD (reference sequence). Deletions cut 2 bases from V and 3 bases from J, with 8 bases between. This CDR3 comprises 13 residues. In its sample, this clonotype was seen many times. Its antigen remains unknown. Amplification targeted TCR beta CDR3 regions from RNA transcripts. Using the HTBI primer set, a first-round RT-PCR was run on the TCR CDR3. Using its own MiXCR run on the multiplex PCR reads, TCRdb lists one record per CDR3 protein. The table records 390,000 or so distinct CDR3 sequences, approximately 15% of them present only once. About 10 ml of fresh peripheral blood supplied the PBMCs.

The gene calls are TRBV10-1 and TRBJ2-7; D gene uncertain. The sample comprised blood. The receptor comes from a man between 18 and 29 years old with Graves' ophthalmopathy. The CDR3 region is CASSEMRNYEQYF. The CDR3 nucleotides read TGCGCCAGCAGTGAGATGCGAAACTACGAGCAGTACTTC.